This T cell receptor (beta chain) was found in a study of T-cell reconstitution after alpha-beta-depleted transplantation in children. General observations from the study: Expanded graft clones, several hundred of them, were reportedly the source of alpha-beta T cells about two months after transplant. Hyperexpanded clones declined; after one year, newly produced T cells mostly supplied diversity. It was surviving recipient T cells and thymic progenitors that gave some patients high TCRbeta diversity at day 60.

As to this clonotype: Antigen specificity is unknown.

The CDR3 has 13 amino acids. The J segment lost 5 bases and the V segment lost 4 bases, leaving 3 bases of the junction unmatched. Germline V CDR1 and CDR2: SGHRS, YFSETQ. A library of TCRbeta sequences, prepared with unique molecular identifiers, was generated. TCRdb reprocessed the PCR reads via MiXCR and lists one record per CDR3 protein. Found here are about 610,000 distinct CDR3 sequences, more than 20% of them singletons; the top ten hold approximately 33%. The sample in question was PBMCs, obtained before TCRalphabeta/CD19-depleted stem cell transplant. The rearrangement joins TRBV5-1 to TRBJ2-5; 9 bases align to TRBD1. The clonotype was recovered from a boy under three years old with Wiskott-Aldrich syndrome, due to receive a stem cell transplant. This CDR3 is CASSGTGMETQYF. CDR3 DNA: TGCGCCAGCAGCGGGACAGGGATGGAGACCCAGTACTTC.